The next 14 T cell receptor beta chains were all read from a single sample in a study of cytomegalovirus exposure and HLA in healthy donors. The PCR ran on 60 Vbeta and 13 Jbeta primers. The data were produced by immunoSEQ multiplex PCR, yet TCRdb's version contains in-frame clones alone and is incomplete. The sample gives 200,000 to 250,000 clones, just under 85% of which show up once; 0.5% to 0.7% is in the top ten. The sample was PBMCs. The receptors come from a woman aged 40 to 50 in good health and CMV-seronegative.

The V call is TRBV11-2, the J call TRBJ1-1; D remains unclear. Trimming removed 4 bases at V and 0 bases at J, with 6 bases between. The CDR3 has 13 amino acids. The germline V gene has CDR1 SGHAT and CDR2 FQNNGV. The CDR3 region has the DNA TGTGCCAGCAGCTGGGCAGTGAACACTGAAGCTTTCTTT. Amino acid sequence: CASSWAVNTEAFF. Full variable domain (missing parts from reference TRBV11-2 and TRBJ1-1): EAGVAQSPRYKIIEKRQSVAFWCNPISGHATLYWYQQILGQGPKLLIQFQNNGVVDDSQLPKDRFSAERLKGVDSTLKIQPAKLEDSAVYLCASSWAVNTEAFFGQGTRLTVV.

This sequence joins TRBV25-1 and TRBJ1-1; the D is unclear. This CDR3 region has 13 residues. The V gene's germline CDR1 is MGHDK and CDR2 SYGVNS. Trimming shortened V by 4 bases and J by 2 bases, and 8 bases separated the two germline ends. The CDR3 nucleotides are TGTGCCAGCAGTGTAACGGTCAACACTGAAGCTTTCTTT. Protein product: CASSVTVNTEAFF. Filled out from reference TRBV25-1 and TRBJ1-1, the complete variable domain reads EADIYQTPRYLVIGTGKKITLECSQTMGHDKMYWYQQDPGMELHLIHYSYGVNSTEKGDLSSESTVSRIRTEHFPLTLESARPSHTSQYLCASSVTVNTEAFFGQGTRLTVV.

The chain uses TRBV14 and TRBJ1-2, with a possible D match to TRBD1 (5 bases). CDR1 SGHDN and CDR2 FVKESK come from the germline V gene. V lost 2 bases and J 0 bases, leaving 16 bases between the germline ends. The CDR3 runs to 17 residues. The DNA of the CDR3 is TGTGCCAGCAGCCAAACTGGAGGGGACTCAACTAACTATGGCTACACCTTC. It is translated as CASSQTGGDSTNYGYTF.

The V gene is TRBV30, the J gene TRBJ2-2; D is possibly TRBD1 (6 bases). With 8 bases removed from V and 8 bases from J, the gap between germline ends came to 21 bases. CDR1 is GTSNPN, CDR2 SVGIG, per germline (reference sequence). The CDR3 totals 14 residues. The CDR3: CATTGNLFSGELFF. The CDR3 DNA is TGTGCCACAACAGGGAACTTATTCTCGGGGGAGCTGTTTTTT.

The CDR3 DNA follows: TGTGCCAGCAGCGTAGGTAGCGGGGGAACCTACGAGCAGTACTTC. Translated, it gives CASSVGSGGTYEQYF. The rearrangement links TRBV9 to TRBJ2-7; TRBD2 agrees at 9 bases. The CDR3 sequence is 15 residues long. V was clipped by 0 bases and J by 2 bases; unmatched bases: 3. Germline CDR1 is SGDLS and CDR2 is YYNGEE.

V usage is TRBV4-2 and J usage is TRBJ1-2; D gene uncertain. The CDR3 consists of 14 residues. Germline CDR1 LGHNA, CDR2 YNFKEQ. V was trimmed by 0 bases and J by 4 bases, leaving 9 bases between them. CDR3 bases: TGTGCCAGCAGCCAAGATGCAGGCCCCTATGGCTACACCTTC. It codes for CASSQDAGPYGYTF.

The V call is TRBV19, the J call TRBJ2-7; D might be TRBD1 (6 bases). Trimming took 0 bases from V and 10 from J, leaving 13 bases between them. Per the germline V gene, CDR1 is LNHDA and CDR2 is SQIVND (reference sequence). This CDR3 region has 13 residues. The CDR3 region is CASSIDLSGHQYF. DNA of the CDR3: TGTGCCAGTAGTATAGATCTTTCGGGACACCAGTACTTC.

The CDR3 protein is CTSSQDRKDRGDSPLHF. The CDR3 DNA reads as TGCACCAGCAGCCAAGACCGCAAGGACAGGGGTGATTCACCCCTCCACTTT. The V gene is TRBV1, the J gene TRBJ1-6; TRBD1 is taken as the D call from the table, unchecked against the DNA. TRBV1 corresponds to a pseudogene. The CDR3 is 17 amino acids.

This rearrangement joins TRBV9 to TRBJ2-6; 8 nucleotides agree with TRBD1. The ends lost 4 bases at V and 2 bases at J; junction bases unmatched: 14. CDR3 length equals 19 residues. CDR1 SGDLS and CDR2 YYNGEE come from the germline V gene. This CDR3 is CASSPAIRGLAPGANVLTF. The CDR3 coding sequence is TGTGCCAGCAGCCCAGCGATCAGGGGGCTCGCTCCTGGGGCCAACGTCCTGACTTTC.

The chain links TRBV6-1 to TRBJ1-1; D gene unclear. V lost 11 bases and J 6 bases, leaving 22 bases between the germline ends. Germline CDR1 reads MNHNS; CDR2 reads SASEGT. The CDR3 loop spans 14 amino acids. Written as DNA, the CDR3 is TGTGCCGGTCGAAGAGGCGGAAATGAGGCTGAAGCTTTCTTT. Residues: CAGRRGGNEAEAFF.

This clone was seen only once. The chain carries TRBV6-1 and TRBJ2-4; the D is unclear. V was shortened by 6 bases and J by 5 bases, with 14 bases between the two germline ends. This CDR3 is 14 amino acids long. Per the germline V gene, CDR1 is MNHNS and CDR2 is SASEGT. The CDR3 reads CASRLLVEENIQYF. The DNA for the CDR3 is TGTGCCAGCAGACTTCTCGTTGAGGAAAACATTCAGTACTTC.

This sequence joins TRBV5-1 and TRBJ1-2, with a weak D call TRBD1 (6 bases). The CDR3 has 14 residues. V shed 3 bases and J shed 5 bases, with 14 bases lying between them. CDR1 and CDR2 (germline): SGHRS, YFSETQ. CDR3 sequence reads: CASSSTGVAYGYTF. The DNA for the CDR3 is TGCGCCAGCAGCTCGACAGGAGTCGCTTATGGCTACACCTTC.

In regard to this clone: This same CDR3 is encoded by further DNA sequences in the sample. The chain carries TRBV5-1 and TRBJ2-5; D is unclear. CDR1 SGHRS and CDR2 YFSETQ come from the germline V gene. V was pared by 4 bases and J by 2 bases, with 9 bases between. This CDR3 has 13 residues. CDR3 in DNA: TGCGCCAGCAGCCTGGGTGTACAAGAGACCCAGTACTTC. It specifies CASSLGVQETQYF.

This chain connects TRBV2 to TRBJ1-1, with D tentatively TRBD1 (6 bases). The V gene lost 4 bases and the J gene lost 5 bases, with 14 bases spanning the gap. Germline V gene lookup returns CDR1 SNHLY and CDR2 FYNNEI. The CDR3 is 14 residues long. CDR3 DNA sequence: TGTGCCAGCAGTGGCCAGGGGAGAACGACTGAAGCTTTCTTT. This sequence encodes CASSGQGRTTEAFF.